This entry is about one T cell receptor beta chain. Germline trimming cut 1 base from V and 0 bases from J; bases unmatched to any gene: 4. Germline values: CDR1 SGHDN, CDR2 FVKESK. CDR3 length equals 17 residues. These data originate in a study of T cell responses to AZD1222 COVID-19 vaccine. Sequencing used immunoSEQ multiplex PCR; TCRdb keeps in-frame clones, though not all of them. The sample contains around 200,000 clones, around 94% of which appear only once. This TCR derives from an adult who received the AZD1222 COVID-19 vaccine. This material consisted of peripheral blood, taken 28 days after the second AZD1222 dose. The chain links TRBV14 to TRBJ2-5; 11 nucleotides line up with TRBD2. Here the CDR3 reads CASSQVLAGVYQETQYF. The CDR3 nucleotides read TGTGCCAGCAGCCAAGTACTAGCGGGGGTGTACCAAGAGACCCAGTACTTC.